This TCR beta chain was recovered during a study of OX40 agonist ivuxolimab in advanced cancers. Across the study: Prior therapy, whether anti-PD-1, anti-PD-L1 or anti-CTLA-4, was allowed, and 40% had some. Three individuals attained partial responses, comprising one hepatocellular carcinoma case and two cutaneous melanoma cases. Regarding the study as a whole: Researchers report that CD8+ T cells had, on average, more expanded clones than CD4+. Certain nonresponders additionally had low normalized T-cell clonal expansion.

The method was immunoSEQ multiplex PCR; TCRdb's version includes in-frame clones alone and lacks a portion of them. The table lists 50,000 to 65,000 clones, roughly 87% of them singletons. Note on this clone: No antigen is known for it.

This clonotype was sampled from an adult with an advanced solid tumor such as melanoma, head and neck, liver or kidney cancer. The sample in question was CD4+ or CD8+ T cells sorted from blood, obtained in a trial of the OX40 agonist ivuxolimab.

The CDR3 region has the DNA TGCGCCAGCAGCCAAGCCGTCGGGATATCGGGGGAGACCCAGTACTTC. Translated: CASSQAVGISGETQYF. V gene TRBV4-3 combines with J gene TRBJ2-5, with a weak D call TRBD2 (5 bases). Germline V gene data show CDR1 as LGHNA and CDR2 as YSLEER. The CDR3 is 16 residues long. The V end was cut by 1 base, the J end by 5 bases, with 17 bases between.